The 22 T cell receptor beta chains below were found in one sample sequenced in a study of human T cells and chemical hapten exposure. Sample time point: pre-sensitization, week 0. Treatment described: therapeutic diphenylcyclopropenone sensitization with weekly scalp DPC. TCRdb used MiXCR to reprocess the RACE reads, holding one entry per CDR3 protein. The sample has about 68,000 distinct CDR3 sequences; approximately 11% are singletons. This specimen was whole blood, taken in connection with sensitization to the hapten diphenylcyclopropenone (DPC). The receptors here all came from a woman aged 45-60 years with alopecia areata. Some clones in this sample may be carry-over from other donors' samples.

The chain is built from TRBV20-1 and TRBJ2-5, with TRBD2 matching over 11 bases. J lost 2 bases, V lost 3 bases, and 11 bases had no gene match. Germline values: CDR1 DFQATT, CDR2 SNEGSKA (reference sequence). CDR3 length: 17 residues. The chain's CDR3 is CSASFFLAGGLQETQYF. For the CDR3, the DNA is TGCAGTGCTAGTTTCTTTCTAGCGGGGGGCCTTCAAGAGACCCAGTACTTC.

There are a few counts of this clonotype. The V and J genes are TRBV12-3 or TRBV12-4 and TRBJ2-7; no clear D gene. Trimming took 5 bases from V and 6 from J, leaving 17 bases between them. This CDR3 contains 14 residues. The CDR3 loop reads CASSLGLATVEQYF. In DNA, the CDR3 is TGTGCCAGCAGTCTGGGGTTAGCTACGGTCGAGCAGTACTTC.

V and J are TRBV9 and TRBJ2-1; the D gene could be TRBD1 or TRBD2 (5 bases each). The CDR3 covers 15 residues. The ends were cut back, 2 bases at V and 5 bases at J, with 14 bases in the middle. The germline V gene encodes CDR1 SGDLS and CDR2 YYNGEE. The CDR3 DNA is TGTGCCAGCAGCGTTCGGGGCTTTCAAGACAATGAGCAGTTCTTC. Protein product: CASSVRGFQDNEQFF.

This clonotype was seen at least ten times. The rearrangement uses TRBV12-3 or TRBV12-4 and TRBJ1-2, with TRBD1 matching 12 bases. The CDR3 is 15 residues long. V was pared by 4 bases and J by 2 bases, with 2 bases of the junction left unmatched. The CDR3 nucleotides read TGTGCCAGCAGTTCGGGACAGGGGGCAAACTATGGCTACACCTTC. This gives the protein CASSSGQGANYGYTF.

This clonotype appeared many times. The chain uses TRBV10-3 and TRBJ1-5; weak D call: TRBD1 (5 bases). This CDR3 is built from 15 residues. V lost 6 bases to trimming and J lost 1 base, with 13 bases between them. Per the germline V gene, CDR1 is ENHRY and CDR2 is SYGVKD. The CDR3 loop is CAIRNHRGSNQPQHF. DNA for the CDR3: TGTGCCATCAGGAACCACCGGGGGAGCAATCAGCCCCAGCATTTT.

This chain connects TRBV27 to TRBJ2-2; D not resolved. Germline-derived CDR1 and CDR2 are MNHEY and SMNVEV (reference sequence). The CDR3 contains 14 residues. Trimming shortened V by 2 bases and J by 2 bases, and 6 bases separated the two germline ends. The CDR3 DNA reads TGTGCCAGCAGTTTAGCTAGAAACACCGGGGAGCTGTTTTTT. It specifies CASSLARNTGELFF.

The table lists this clonotype with a few counts. The gene calls are TRBV28 and TRBJ1-5; D is unclear. Trimming removed 3 bases at V and 9 bases at J, with 6 bases between. Germline loops: CDR1 MDHEN, CDR2 SYDVKM. The CDR3 is made up of 11 amino acids. The CDR3 nucleotides are TGTGCCAGCAGTTTGCGTTGGCCCCAGCATTTT. Amino acids: CASSLRWPQHF.

There are a few counts of this clonotype. The V gene is TRBV10-3, the J gene TRBJ2-2; unclear D gene. V lost 3 bases, J lost 7 bases, and 6 bases lay in between. The CDR3 has 12 residues. Looked up from germline, CDR1 is ENHRY and CDR2 is SYGVKD. The DNA of the CDR3 is TGTGCCATCAGTGACACCGACGGGGAGCTGTTTTTT. Amino acids: CAISDTDGELFF.

This clonotype was recorded many times. The rearrangement joins TRBV6-2 or TRBV6-3 to TRBJ1-5; D call uncertain. The CDR3 covers 11 residues. Germline loops: CDR1 MNHEY, CDR2 SVGEGT. The V and J ends lost 6 bases and 10 bases respectively, with 10 bases between them. CDR3 nucleotide sequence: TGTGCCAGCAGGGCGGGAGGTCCCCAGCATTTT. Amino acids: CASRAGGPQHF.

This rearrangement joins TRBV29-1 to TRBJ1-1, with no clear D. The CDR3 is 12 amino acids. Germline values: CDR1 SQVTM, CDR2 ANQGSEA. Deletions cut 0 bases from V and 7 bases from J, with 9 bases between. The CDR3 DNA reads as TGCAGCGTTGAAGATGGGCTCTATGAAGCTTTCTTT. As protein: CSVEDGLYEAFF. The whole variable domain, filled in from reference TRBV29-1 and TRBJ1-1, reads SAVISQKPSRDICQRGTSLTIQCQVDSQVTMMFWYRQQPGQSLTLIATANQGSEATYESGFVIDKFPISRPNLTFSTLTVSNMSPEDSSIYLCSVEDGLYEAFFGQGTRLTVV.

The chain employs TRBV7-9 and TRBJ2-1; D perhaps matches TRBD2 (6 bases). Per the germline V gene, CDR1 is SEHNR and CDR2 is FQNEAQ (reference sequence). The germline V and J ends were trimmed by 4 bases and 0 bases, with 13 bases remaining between them. CDR3 size: 16 residues. DNA for the CDR3: TGTGCCAGCAGCTCCTTGGACGGGAGCTCCTACAATGAGCAGTTCTTC. It specifies CASSSLDGSSYNEQFF. Together with reference TRBV7-9 and TRBJ2-1, the CDR3 gives the full variable domain: DTGVSQNPRHKITKRGQNVTFRCDPISEHNRLYWYRQTLGQGPEFLTYFQNEAQLEKSRLLSDRFSAERPKGSFSTLEIQRTEQGDSAMYLCASSSLDGSSYNEQFFGPGTRLTVL.

Ten or more counts support this clonotype. V is TRBV30 and J is TRBJ2-7, with D unresolved. Looked up from germline, CDR1 is GTSNPN and CDR2 is SVGIG (reference sequence). V dropped 1 base and J dropped 5 bases, with 6 bases sitting between them. The CDR3 has 11 residues. CDR3 coding DNA: TGTGCCTGGAGTGCCGACCACGAGCAGTACTTC. It translates to CAWSADHEQYF.

This clonotype was seen only a few times. The chain uses TRBV7-2 and TRBJ1-2, with D uncertain. The V gene's germline CDR1 is SGHTA and CDR2 FQGNSA. The CDR3 extends over 13 amino acids. Trimming stripped 2 bases from V and 4 bases from J, with 8 bases between. Here the CDR3 DNA reads TGTGCCAGCAGCTTATTAGATCGCTATGGCTACACCTTC. It is translated as CASSLLDRYGYTF.

This clonotype was counted a few times. The gene calls are TRBV20-1 and TRBJ2-5, with 8 bases that match TRBD2. Germline CDR1 DFQATT, CDR2 SNEGSKA (reference sequence). The junction had 8 bases not matched to a gene; V was cut back by 6 bases and J by 2 bases. CDR3 size: 14 residues. In DNA, the CDR3 is TGCAGTGCCACTCCACTAGCGGAGCAAGAGACCCAGTACTTC. Its protein is CSATPLAEQETQYF.

This clonotype was picked up a small number of times. This CDR3 reads CASSAIGAGVADTQYF. The CDR3 nucleotides read TGTGCCAGTTCCGCAATCGGGGCGGGGGTTGCAGATACGCAGTATTTT. The chain recombines TRBV19 with TRBJ2-3; TRBD2 matches at 7 bases. The CDR3 contains 16 residues. Germline assignment: CDR1 LNHDA and CDR2 SQIVND (reference sequence). After removal of 8 bases from V and 4 bases from J, the junction contained 15 bases not matched to a gene.

This clonotype was observed many times. The rearrangement links TRBV28 to TRBJ2-6; possible D gene TRBD2, 5 bases. Trimming took 3 bases from V and 3 from J, leaving 9 bases between them. Germline lookup yields CDR1 MDHEN and CDR2 SYDVKM. The CDR3 has 15 residues. The DNA for the CDR3 is TGTGCCAGCAGTTTCCGGGGTAGTGGGGCCAACGTCCTGACTTTC. It yields the protein CASSFRGSGANVLTF.

This clonotype has at least ten counts. This chain connects TRBV7-9 to TRBJ1-2; D unclear. CDR1 is SEHNR and CDR2 is FQNEAQ in the germline V gene (reference sequence). This CDR3 has 14 residues. Trimming cost V 3 bases and J 4 bases, with 12 bases left between them. CDR3 loop: CASSFAGGLYGYTF. Written as DNA, the CDR3 is TGTGCCAGCAGCTTCGCTGGCGGACTCTATGGCTACACCTTC.

The V and J genes are TRBV3-1 and TRBJ2-7, with 15 bases matching TRBD2. This CDR3 is 17 amino acids long. Trimming took 3 bases from V and 7 from J; bases not matched to a gene: 10. Germline values: CDR1 LGHDT, CDR2 YNNKEL (reference sequence). The CDR3 sequence is CASSQIRTSGRAVEQYF. CDR3 nucleotide sequence: TGTGCCAGCAGCCAGATTAGGACTAGCGGGAGGGCAGTTGAGCAGTACTTC.

This clonotype was observed many times. This sequence joins TRBV7-7 and TRBJ2-5; D uncertain. The CDR3 is made up of 13 amino acids. Germline CDR1 and CDR2: SSHAT and FNYEAQ (reference sequence). V was shortened by 2 bases and J by 2 bases, with 6 bases between the two germline ends. The DNA of the CDR3 is TGTGCCAGCAGCTTAATGAGGCAAGAGACCCAGTACTTC. Protein: CASSLMRQETQYF.

The chain recombines TRBV11-2 with TRBJ2-1; 11 bases align to TRBD1. CDR1 is SGHAT, CDR2 FQNNGV, per germline. V lost 5 bases, J lost 6 bases, and 18 bases stayed unmatched. The CDR3 totals 19 residues. The CDR3 DNA reads TGTGCCAGCAGCCAAAGGACAGGGGGCGCGTGGGGCTCTTCCAATGAGCAGTTCTTC. It translates to CASSQRTGGAWGSSNEQFF.

This clonotype was detected only a few times. The genes are TRBV6-1 and TRBJ2-1; maybe TRBD1 (5 bases). CDR3 length: 16 residues. In germline, CDR1 is MNHNS, CDR2 SASEGT. With 6 bases removed from V and 1 base from J, the gap between germline ends came to 16 bases. The CDR3 DNA reads TGTGCCAGCAGCCAGGGCCGTTTTACATCCTACAATGAGCAGTTCTTC. It codes for CASSQGRFTSYNEQFF.

This clonotype was observed a handful of times. CDR3 in DNA: TGTGCCAGTGCTTGGGGGCGGGGTAGCAATCAGCCCCAGCATTTT. It is translated as CASAWGRGSNQPQHF. The chain has TRBV19 and TRBJ1-5; D perhaps matches TRBD1 (6 bases). The V gene lost 8 bases and the J gene lost 0 bases, with 14 bases spanning the gap. Germline values: CDR1 LNHDA, CDR2 SQIVND (reference sequence). This CDR3 is 15 amino acids long.